A single sample gave rise to the 24 T cell receptor beta chains below, sequenced in a study of T cells in women clearing cervical HPV infection. Using immunoSEQ multiplex PCR, the repertoire was profiled, and TCRdb retains in-frame clones only, with some absent. Reported are 20,000 to 25,000 clones; the ten largest clones contain 5.5% to 7%. The sequenced material came from blood buffy coat. These receptors were obtained from a woman aged 18 to 75 with a cervical HPV16 infection that either progressed to CIN3+ or cleared (not recorded which).

Of note for this clone: Sequencing ends 3 residues short of the CDR3 end; the germline J gene provides the rest. The rearrangement joins TRBV20-1 to TRBJ2-1; 9 bases are a match to TRBD2. This CDR3 contains 16 residues. Germline CDR1 reads DFQATT; CDR2 reads SNEGSKA (reference sequence). V lost 3 bases, J lost 1 base, and 7 bases stayed unmatched. CDR3 residues: CSASNPTSGSYNEQFF. CDR3 DNA (partial): TGCAGTGCTAGTAATCCGACTAGCGGTTCCTACAATGAG.

A word on this clone: The sequence runs out 3 residues before the end of the CDR3; the remainder is reconstructed from the germline J gene. This chain uses TRBV20-1 with TRBJ1-6; tentatively, D is TRBD1 (6 bases). This CDR3 is 20 amino acids long. V was cut by 0 bases and J by 0 bases, with 21 bases left in between. Per germline, CDR1 DFQATT and CDR2 SNEGSKA (reference sequence). CDR3 DNA, as far as it was read: TGCAGTGCTAGAGATCCCCTGGCAGGGGCCGCGAGCTCCTATAATTCACCC. It encodes CSARDPLAGAASSYNSP. The full CDR3 sequence reads CSARDPLAGAASSYNSPLHF.

A note on this clone: The missing CDR3 end, 3 residues past where the read stops, is filled in from the germline J gene. The chain is built from TRBV7-2 and TRBJ2-4; weak D call: TRBD1 (6 bases). The CDR3 runs 15 residues. Germline V gene lookup returns CDR1 SGHTA and CDR2 FQGNSA. The CDR3 DNA, read in part, is TGTGCCAGCAGCCCGACGCCTAGCAGGGGTTATGGT. Residues: CASSPTPSRGYG. The full CDR3 is CASSPTPSRGYGQYF.

CDR3 loop: CASSLGSRGYGEQYF. The CDR3 DNA, read in part, is TGTGCCAGCAGCTTAGGGTCCAGGGGCTACGGCGAG. J is TRBJ2-7 and V is TRBV7-6; D possibly corresponds to TRBD1 (6 bases). With the read ending 3 residues before the CDR3 end, the germline J gene is used to fill in that end. Trimming pared 1 base from V and 6 bases from J, leaving 16 bases between. There are 15 residues in the CDR3. CDR1 is SGHVS and CDR2 is FNYEAQ in the germline V gene.

About this clone: The missing CDR3 end, 3 residues past where the read stops, is filled in from the germline J gene. The chain recombines TRBV20-1 with TRBJ2-3; weak D call: TRBD2 (5 bases). The germline gives CDR1 DFQATT, CDR2 SNEGSKA (reference sequence). This CDR3 comprises 13 residues. V was shortened by 5 bases and J by 0 bases, with 9 bases between the two germline ends. CDR3 bases read: TGCAGTGCTTCGTGGACTAGCACAGATACG. Protein: CSASWTSTDT. The whole CDR3 protein is CSASWTSTDTQYF.

As for this clone: A read error may produce the germline difference seen at one junction end. The CDR3 extends 3 residues past the end of the read, so its final part is completed from the germline J gene. The chain couples TRBV6-1 to TRBJ1-5; 9 bases align to TRBD1. The CDR3 has 18 amino acids. Germline V gives CDR1 MNHNS, CDR2 SASEGT. The CDR3 loop reads CASREDRGAVWRNQPQHF. CDR3 DNA (partial): TGTGCCAGCAGGGAAGACAGGGGGGCAGTTTGGCGCAATCAGCCC.

With regard to this clone: The CDR3 end is not reached by the read, which stops 3 residues before it; the germline J gene fills it in. The chain couples TRBV5-5 to TRBJ1-2, with 10 bases matching TRBD1. Trimming took 4 bases from V and 7 from J; bases not matched to a gene: 4. This CDR3 is 13 amino acids long. In germline, CDR1 is SGHKS, CDR2 YYEKEE (reference sequence). CDR3 protein: CASSTGQGLGYTF. Partial CDR3 DNA: TGTGCCAGCAGCACGGGACAGGGGCTTGGC.

CDR3 in amino acids: CAISESGGDQPQHF. The CDR3 DNA, read in part, is TGTGCCATCAGTGAGTCAGGGGGTGATCAGCCC. J is TRBJ1-5 and V is TRBV10-3; D is possibly TRBD1 (6 bases). The CDR3 end lies 3 residues beyond the end of the read and is filled in from the germline J gene. V lost 0 bases to trimming and J lost 5 bases, with 8 bases between them. CDR3 length: 14 residues. From germline, CDR1 is ENHRY and CDR2 SYGVKD.

A note on this clone: The read stops 3 residues short of the end of the CDR3; the missing end is completed from the germline J gene. V is TRBV2 and J is TRBJ2-2; D might be TRBD1 (6 bases). The CDR3 covers 13 residues. Germline V CDR1 and CDR2: SNHLY, FYNNEI. V lost 6 bases and J lost 3, with 8 bases in between. CDR3 DNA, as far as it was read: TGTGCCAGCAGATACAGGGACACCGGGGAG. Protein: CASRYRDTGE. The complete CDR3 sequence is CASRYRDTGELFF.

In regard to this clone: The read comes to an end 3 residues before the CDR3 does, leaving the germline J gene to fill in the end. The rearrangement uses TRBV19 and TRBJ2-1; D is unresolved. Germline CDR1 LNHDA, CDR2 SQIVND (reference sequence). The CDR3 totals 16 residues. The ends were cut back, 3 bases at V and 2 bases at J, with 14 bases in the middle. The DNA read from the CDR3 is TGTGCCAGTAGTATTAGTGCCCAAATGCCCTACAATGAG. Translation gives CASSISAQMPYNE. The whole CDR3 protein is CASSISAQMPYNEQFF.

Regarding this clone: The sequence runs out 3 residues before the end of the CDR3; the remainder is reconstructed from the germline J gene. This chain links TRBV6-2 or TRBV6-3 with TRBJ2-5; D remains ambiguous. This CDR3 is 13 amino acids long. The germline V gene encodes CDR1 MNHEY and CDR2 SVGEGT. The V end lost 0 bases, the J end lost 7 bases, and 9 bases lay between the germline ends. CDR3 sequence reads: CASSYSQAGTQYF. Incomplete CDR3 DNA: TGTGCCAGCAGTTACTCGCAGGCCGGGACC.

A note on this clone: From the germline J gene comes the end of the CDR3, since the read stops 3 residues before it. The chain combines TRBV20-1 with TRBJ2-3, with a weak D call TRBD1 (5 bases). The V gene's germline CDR1 is DFQATT and CDR2 SNEGSKA (reference sequence). V dropped 6 bases and J dropped 6 bases, with 10 bases sitting between them. This CDR3 region has 11 residues. CDR3: CSAGASDTQYF. Incomplete CDR3 DNA: TGCAGTGCAGGGGCATCTGATACG.

Note on this clone: With the read ending 3 residues before the CDR3 end, the germline J gene is used to fill in that end. The V call is TRBV20-1, the J call TRBJ2-3; TRBD2 aligns across 10 bases. Germline loops: CDR1 DFQATT, CDR2 SNEGSKA (reference sequence). V lost 4 bases, J lost 1 base, and 11 bases stayed unmatched. The CDR3 is made up of 17 amino acids. This CDR3 is CSATGIGSGRRTDTQYF. CDR3 DNA, as far as it was read: TGCAGTGCTACGGGGATTGGTAGCGGGAGGCGCACAGATACG.

With respect to this clone: Sequencing ends 3 residues short of the CDR3 end; the germline J gene provides the rest. The rearrangement joins TRBV9 to TRBJ2-3; weak D call: TRBD1 (6 bases). There are 16 residues in the CDR3. Trimming took off 1 base at V and 6 bases at J, with 18 bases between the two ends. The germline V gene encodes CDR1 SGDLS and CDR2 YYNGEE. CDR3 DNA, as far as it was read: TGTGCCAGCAGCGTAAGGGACGGGACATTAGGGGATACG. It specifies CASSVRDGTLGDT. The entire CDR3 sequence reads CASSVRDGTLGDTQYF.

As concerns this clone: The CDR3 end is not reached by the read, which stops 3 residues before it; the germline J gene fills it in. The chain links TRBV11-2 to TRBJ2-7; D gene ambiguous. V was cut by 1 base and J by 0 bases, with 10 bases left in between. From germline, CDR1 is SGHAT and CDR2 FQNNGV. The CDR3 length is 15 residues. CDR3 DNA, as far as it was read: TGTGCCAGCAGCTTAGTGGCTGCCAGCTCCTACGAG. Residues: CASSLVAASSYE. The CDR3, in full, reads CASSLVAASSYEQYF.

Regarding this clone: Sequencing ends 3 residues short of the CDR3 end; the germline J gene provides the rest. The chain joins TRBV20-1 to TRBJ2-7, with TRBD2 matching 7 bases. Germline-derived CDR1 and CDR2 are DFQATT and SNEGSKA (reference sequence). The CDR3 loop spans 12 amino acids. V was pared by 6 bases and J by 4 bases, with 6 bases of the junction left unmatched. The CDR3 loop reads CSAKGTTYEQYF. The CDR3 DNA, read in part, is TGCAGTGCCAAAGGGACTACTTACGAG.

A word on this clone: Distinct nucleotide sequences in the sample also encode this CDR3. The part of the CDR3 DNA that was read is TGCGCCAGCAGCCCCCTCGCGTCCGGCTCCTACGAG. As protein: CASSPLASGSYE. The whole CDR3 sequence reads CASSPLASGSYEQYF. The chain has TRBV5-1 and TRBJ2-7; D is ambiguous. The read ends 3 residues before the CDR3 terminus; that terminus is restored from the germline J gene. V dropped 4 bases and J dropped 0 bases, with 14 bases sitting between them. The CDR3 consists of 15 residues. CDR1 is SGHRS and CDR2 is YFSETQ in the germline V gene.

CDR3 loop: CASRLAKAYNEQFF. CDR3 DNA (partial): TGTGCCAGTCGGCTAGCGAAAGCCTACAATGAG. The chain has TRBV19 and TRBJ2-1; D may be TRBD2 (6 bases). Read coverage stops 3 residues before the CDR3 terminus; the germline J gene supplies the remainder. The CDR3 is 14 residues long. Germline V gene lookup returns CDR1 LNHDA and CDR2 SQIVND (reference sequence). Trimming stripped 8 bases from V and 2 bases from J, with 13 bases between.

Regarding this clone: The CDR3 goes on 3 residues after the read ends, and that part is filled in from the germline J gene. V and J are TRBV5-8 and TRBJ2-3; the D gene is possibly TRBD2 (6 bases). The V and J ends lost 3 bases and 6 bases respectively, with 14 bases between them. Germline loops: CDR1 SGHTS, CDR2 YDEGEE. The CDR3 extends over 14 amino acids. The CDR3 sequence is CASSSPSGGDTQYF. The CDR3 bases that were read are TGTGCCAGCAGCTCCCCAAGCGGAGGGGATACG.

The CDR3: CASSPGHYSYEQYF. The DNA read from the CDR3 is TGTGCCAGCAGCCCAGGACATTACTCCTACGAG. This chain uses TRBV7-2 with TRBJ2-7; maybe TRBD1 (5 bases). The read terminates 3 residues before the CDR3 end, so the remaining end is supplied by the germline J gene. Trimming took 5 bases from V and 0 from J, leaving 11 bases between them. CDR3 length: 14 residues. Looked up from germline, CDR1 is SGHTA and CDR2 is FQGNSA.

With regard to this clone: The read comes to an end 3 residues before the CDR3 does, leaving the germline J gene to fill in the end. The rearrangement joins TRBV4-2 to TRBJ2-5, with TRBD2 as a possible D gene (6 bases). Germline V gene data show CDR1 as LGHNA and CDR2 as YNFKEQ. The CDR3 consists of 15 residues. With 0 bases removed from V and 2 bases from J, the gap between germline ends came to 10 bases. CDR3 sequence: CASSQDAGRQETQYF. The covered CDR3 bases are TGTGCCAGCAGCCAAGATGCGGGGCGGCAAGAGACC.

On this clone itself: The CDR3 extends 3 residues past the end of the read, so its final part is completed from the germline J gene. This chain uses TRBV4-2 with TRBJ2-5; TRBD2 matches 10 bases. CDR3 length equals 15 residues. With 0 bases clipped from V and 2 bases from J, the junction kept 0 bases outside the gene matches. Germline values: CDR1 LGHNA, CDR2 YNFKEQ. Incomplete CDR3 DNA: TGTGCCAGCAGCCAAGATAGCGGGAGGCAAGAGACC. Encoded protein: CASSQDSGRQET. In full, the CDR3 is CASSQDSGRQETQYF.

As to this clone: The read falls 3 residues short of the CDR3 end, and the missing part is taken from the germline J gene. The V call is TRBV28, the J call TRBJ1-5; 9 positions agree with TRBD1. The CDR3 runs 14 residues. V lost 6 bases and J lost 3; bases outside the gene matches: 3. Germline CDR1 is MDHEN and CDR2 is SYDVKM. The sequenced CDR3 bases are TGTGCCAGCAGGGGACAGGGCCACAATCAGCCC. Its protein product is CASRGQGHNQP. The whole CDR3 reads CASRGQGHNQPQHF.

In regard to this clone: The CDR3 extends 3 residues past the end of the read, so its final part is completed from the germline J gene. V usage is TRBV19 and J usage is TRBJ2-2; D possibly corresponds to TRBD1 (6 bases). Germline V lookup: CDR1 LNHDA, CDR2 SQIVND (reference sequence). CDR3 size: 15 residues. The V end was cut by 2 bases, the J end by 3 bases, with 10 bases between. CDR3 DNA (partial): TGTGCCAGTAGTATACTTAACAGGGACACCGGGGAG. Translating gives CASSILNRDTGE. The full CDR3 sequence reads CASSILNRDTGELFF.